This TCR beta chain was retrieved from a study of shared clonotypes between healthy human individuals. Clones were sequenced by immunoSEQ multiplex PCR, and TCRdb holds only the in-frame ones, with some missing. The sample consists of over 950,000 clones, 77% of them appearing once. This clone came up once. Germline-derived CDR1 and CDR2 are GTSNPN and SVGIG (reference sequence). This CDR3 spans 14 amino acids. V was trimmed by 0 bases and J by 8 bases, leaving 13 bases between them. This chain uses TRBV30 with TRBJ1-4; D gene ambiguous. The sample taken for sequencing was memory CD4+ T cells from PBMCs. Documented subset: CD45RA-negative fraction. The TCR was taken from a man between 18 and 29 years old in good health. Some clones in this sample may be carry-over from other donors' samples. CDR3: CAWSVAGYGEKLFF. In DNA, the CDR3 is TGTGCCTGGAGTGTCGCAGGTTATGGGGAAAAACTGTTTTTT.